The subject of this entry is one TCR beta chain. The antigen is not known. The use of previously described methods and listed TCR primers produced the bulk TCR libraries. From the PCR reads, TCRdb called clonotypes with MiXCR, one entry per CDR3 protein. This sample has fewer than 350,000 distinct CDR3 sequences, with 24% found just once. The data stem from a study of molecular identifiers for immune sequencing clone quantification. At the level of the study: Sequencing covered four of five parts into which replicate RNA from about 20,000 or 100,000 naive CD8 cells was split.

Study-level results: Clones with over 20 RNA copies captured over 99% of effector molecules but under 1% of naive ones. Jurkat TCR RNA from one cell was spiked into around 1 million naive cells, and it was reportedly detectable there.

Per the germline V gene, CDR1 is SGHRS and CDR2 is YFSETQ. The CDR3 runs 17 residues. V dropped 4 bases and J dropped 0; count of bases not matched to a gene: 8. The TCR originated in a human donor in good health. Some libraries in this study had Jurkat cell RNA spiked in. The sample was naive CD8+ T cells from blood, with Jurkat cell RNA spiked in. Subset of the sample: FACS-sorted CD8+CD4-CCR7+CD45RA+ naive T cells. V is TRBV5-1 and J is TRBJ2-7, with TRBD1 matching over 12 bases. CDR3 in amino acids: CASSPGTGGPSSYEQYF. Written as DNA, the CDR3 is TGCGCCAGCAGCCCCGGGACAGGGGGCCCGAGCTCCTACGAGCAGTACTTC.